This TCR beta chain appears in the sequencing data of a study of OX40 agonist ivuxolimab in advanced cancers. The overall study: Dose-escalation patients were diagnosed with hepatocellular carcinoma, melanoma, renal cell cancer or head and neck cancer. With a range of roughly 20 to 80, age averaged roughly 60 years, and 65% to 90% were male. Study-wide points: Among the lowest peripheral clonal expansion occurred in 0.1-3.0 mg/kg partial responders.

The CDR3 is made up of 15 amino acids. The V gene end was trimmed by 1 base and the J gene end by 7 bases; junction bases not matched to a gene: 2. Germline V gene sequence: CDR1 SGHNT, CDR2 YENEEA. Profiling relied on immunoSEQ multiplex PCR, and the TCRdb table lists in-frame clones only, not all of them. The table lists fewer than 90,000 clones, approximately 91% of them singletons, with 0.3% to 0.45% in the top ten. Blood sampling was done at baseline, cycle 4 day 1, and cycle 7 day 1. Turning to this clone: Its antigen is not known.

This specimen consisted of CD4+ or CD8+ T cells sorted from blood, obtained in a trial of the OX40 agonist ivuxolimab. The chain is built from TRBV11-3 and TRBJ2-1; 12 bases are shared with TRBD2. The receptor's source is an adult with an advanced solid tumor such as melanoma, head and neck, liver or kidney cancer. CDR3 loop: CASSLGLAGVNEQFF. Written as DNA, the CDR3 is TGTGCCAGCAGCTTAGGACTAGCGGGAGTGAATGAGCAGTTCTTC.